This TCR beta chain comes out of a study of cytomegalovirus exposure and HLA in healthy donors. Donors consisted of healthy bone marrow donors. Germline V gives CDR1 SNHLY, CDR2 FYNNEI. The CDR3 extends over 14 amino acids. Trimming cost V 8 bases and J 3 bases; bases outside gene matches: 9. The study, taken as a whole, reports: Researchers reported in a later analysis that a missense DCLRE1C variant was tied to TCR beta V- and J-gene trimming.

The PCR had 60 Vbeta and 13 Jbeta primers. Repertoires were generated with immunoSEQ multiplex PCR, while TCRdb's copy carries only in-frame clones and drops some. The table shows tens of thousands of clones, with 35% to 50% occurring only once. About this clone: Its specificity is unknown.

This receptor was identified in a woman aged 45 to 65 in good health and CMV-seronegative. Source material: PBMCs. The chain combines TRBV2 with TRBJ2-7; 8 positions agree with TRBD2. The CDR3 DNA reads TGTGCCAGCGGGAATACGGGAGGGCTCTACGAGCAGTACTTC. Amino acid sequence: CASGNTGGLYEQYF.